The sequence of this TCR beta chain was determined in a study of shared clonotypes between healthy human individuals. In the authors' methods: ImmunoSEQ sequences covered only the junction and lacked quality scores; filtering therefore differed. The table came from immunoSEQ multiplex PCR; TCRdb's copy has only in-frame clones and leaves some out. The V and J calls and clone size are taken from that table; D and trimming were inferred from the DNA. The sample shows about 2.5 million clones, about 90% of them seen only once. Trimming took 3 bases from V and 6 from J, leaving 17 bases between them. The germline CDR1 and CDR2 sequences are LNHDA and SQIVND (reference sequence). The CDR3 is 15 amino acids.

This receptor was identified in a young man in good health. Some clones in this sample may be carry-over from other donors' samples. The rearrangement links TRBV19 to TRBJ1-1; D possibly corresponds to TRBD1 (5 bases). Sequencing input: naive CD4+ T cells from PBMCs. The subset is: CD45RA+ positively selected. In DNA, the CDR3 is TGTGCCAGTAGTATTCCGAGGACAACCGGCGCTGAAGCTTTCTTT. Translating gives CASSIPRTTGAEAFF. Looking up the rest from reference TRBV19 and TRBJ1-1 gives the full variable domain: DGGITQSPKYLFRKEGQNVTLSCEQNLNHDAMYWYRQDPGQGLRLIYYSQIVNDFQKGDIAEGYSVSREKKESFPLTVTSAQKNPTAFYLCASSIPRTTGAEAFFGQGTRLTVV.